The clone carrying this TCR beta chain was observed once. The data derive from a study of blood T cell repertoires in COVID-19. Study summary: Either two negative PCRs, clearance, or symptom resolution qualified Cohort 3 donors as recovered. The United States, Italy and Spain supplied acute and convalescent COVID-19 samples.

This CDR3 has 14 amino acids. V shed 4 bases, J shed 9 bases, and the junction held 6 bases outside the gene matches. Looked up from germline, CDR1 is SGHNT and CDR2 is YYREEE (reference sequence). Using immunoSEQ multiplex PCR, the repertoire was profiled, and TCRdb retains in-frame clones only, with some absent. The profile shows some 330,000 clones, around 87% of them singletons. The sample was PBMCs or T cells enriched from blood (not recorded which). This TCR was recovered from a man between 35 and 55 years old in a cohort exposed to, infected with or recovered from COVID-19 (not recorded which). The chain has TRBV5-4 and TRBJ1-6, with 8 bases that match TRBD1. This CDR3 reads CASSPQGAASPLHF. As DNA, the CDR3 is TGTGCCAGCAGCCCCCAGGGGGCAGCTTCACCCCTCCACTTT.